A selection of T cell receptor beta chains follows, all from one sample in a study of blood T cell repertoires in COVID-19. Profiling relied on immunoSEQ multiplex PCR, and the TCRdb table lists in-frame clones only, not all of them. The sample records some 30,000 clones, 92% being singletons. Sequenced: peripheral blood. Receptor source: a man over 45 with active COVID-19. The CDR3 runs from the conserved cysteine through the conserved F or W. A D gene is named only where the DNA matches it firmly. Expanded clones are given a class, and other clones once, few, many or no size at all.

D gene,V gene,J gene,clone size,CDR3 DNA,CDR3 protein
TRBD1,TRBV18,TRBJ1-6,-,TGTGCCAGCTCACACCGGGACAGGGTCAATTCACCCCTCCACTTT,CASSHRDRVNSPLHF
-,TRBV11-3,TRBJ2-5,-,TGTGCCAGCAGCTTAACGGTGTACCAAGAGACCCAGTACTTC,CASSLTVYQETQYF
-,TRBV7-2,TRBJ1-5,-,TGTGCCAGCAGCTTAACCCCAAGGTCTCAGGGGAGCAATCAGCCCCAGCATTTT,CASSLTPRSQGSNQPQHF
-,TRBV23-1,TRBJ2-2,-,TGCGCCAGCAGTCTAGTAGTGGGGGCGCGATCGAACACCGGGGAGCTGTTTTTT,CASSLVVGARSNTGELFF
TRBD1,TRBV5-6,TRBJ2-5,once,TGTGCCAGCAGCTTTAGGGCAGGGGGAAAGCAAGAGACCCAGTACTTC,CASSFRAGGKQETQYF
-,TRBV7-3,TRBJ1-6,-,TGTGCCAGCAGCGACACAGGGAATTCACCCCTCCACTTT,CASSDTGNSPLHF
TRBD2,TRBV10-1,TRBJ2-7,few,TGCGCCAGCAGTGCCGGGACTAGCGGGAGGATCTCCTACGAGCAGTACTTC,CASSAGTSGRISYEQYF
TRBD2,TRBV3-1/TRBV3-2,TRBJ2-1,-,TGTGCCAGCAGCCCCCCGGGGGGATACAATGAGCAGTTCTTC,CASSPPGGYNEQFF
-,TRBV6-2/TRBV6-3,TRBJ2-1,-,TGTGCCAGCGGTTACCTCAGGGGTAGTAATGAGCAGTTCTTC,CASGYLRGSNEQFF
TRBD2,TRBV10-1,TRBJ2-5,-,TGCGCCAGCAGTGAGTCGGCTAGCGGGGGCCAAGAGACCCAGTACTTC,CASSESASGGQETQYF
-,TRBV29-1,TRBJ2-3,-,TGCAGCGTTGAGCTCCCTGGACTGGGGACAGATACGCAGTATTTT,CSVELPGLGTDTQYF
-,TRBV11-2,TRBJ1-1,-,TGTGCCAGCAGCTTATCTCTTGGGCCGAACACTGAAGCTTTCTTT,CASSLSLGPNTEAFF
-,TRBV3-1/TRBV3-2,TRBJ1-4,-,TGTGCCAGCAGCCAAGATTTGGGAGGCGAAAAACTGTTTTTT,CASSQDLGGEKLFF
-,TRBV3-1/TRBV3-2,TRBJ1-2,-,TGTGCCAGCAGCCAAGGGCCGGGGTTGCGGAACTATGGCTACACCTTC,CASSQGPGLRNYGYTF
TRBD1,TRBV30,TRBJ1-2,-,TGTGCCTGGAGTCAGGGACAGGGTTCGGTATATGGCTACACCTTC,CAWSQGQGSVYGYTF
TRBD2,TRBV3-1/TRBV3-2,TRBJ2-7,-,TGTGCCAGCAGCCAAGATGGGGGGACTAGACAGCAGTACTTC,CASSQDGGTRQQYF
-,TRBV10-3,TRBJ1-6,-,TGTGCCATCAGTGAAGGCAGGGGTATCTCGGATTCACCCCTCCACTTT,CAISEGRGISDSPLHF
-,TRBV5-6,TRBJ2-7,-,TGTGCCAGCACCATTTGGCGGGGGCTACTTACTACCTACGAGCAGTACTTC,CASTIWRGLLTTYEQYF
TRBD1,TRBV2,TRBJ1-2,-,TGTGCCAGCAGTGGATCAGGGGGGACAGCTAACTATGGCTACACCTTC,CASSGSGGTANYGYTF
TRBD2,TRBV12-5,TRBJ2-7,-,TGTGCTAGTGGTCCCCCTAGCGGGGACGCCTACGAGCAGTACTTC,CASGPPSGDAYEQYF
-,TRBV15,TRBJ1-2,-,TGTGCCACCAGCAGAGATTTGACAGGCCGAGACTATGGCTACACCTTC,CATSRDLTGRDYGYTF
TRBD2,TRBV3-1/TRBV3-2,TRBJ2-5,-,TGTGCCAGCAGCCAGAGCTGGACTAGCGTGCAAGAGACCCAGTACTTC,CASSQSWTSVQETQYF
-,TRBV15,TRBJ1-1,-,TGTGCCACCAGCAGAGAAGCGGGAACTACTCGGGATGCTTTCTTT,CATSREAGTTRDAFF
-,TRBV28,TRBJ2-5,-,TGTGCCAGCAGGCCTGGAGGGATAGTGAGCCCGACGGAGACCCAGTACTTC,CASRPGGIVSPTETQYF
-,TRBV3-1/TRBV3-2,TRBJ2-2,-,TGTGCCAGCAGCCTAAGGCGGACCGGGGAGCTGTTTTTT,CASSLRRTGELFF
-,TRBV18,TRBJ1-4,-,TGTGCCAGCTCTCCTGGACAAAATGAAAAACTGTTTTTT,CASSPGQNEKLFF